Detailed here is one T cell receptor (beta chain). This CDR3 contains 16 residues. With 0 bases removed from V and 3 bases from J, the gap between germline ends came to 12 bases. CDR1 and CDR2 from the germline V gene are MNHNY and SVGAGI (reference sequence). Clones were read by immunoSEQ multiplex PCR, and TCRdb kept only the in-frame ones, dropping some. Of about 45,000 clones listed, about 85% are singletons. This specimen belongs to a study of lymphopenia after photon versus proton radiotherapy. The V gene is TRBV6-6, the J gene TRBJ1-5; D may be TRBD1 (6 bases). Sample: peripheral blood, taken from a patient treated with photon-based radiotherapy. The origin of this receptor is a man aged 40-50 years with gastric cancer. CDR3 nucleotides: TGTGCCAGCAGTTACTCGTCCGGGGGCCTCAATCAGCCCCAGCATTTT. Translated: CASSYSSGGLNQPQHF.